Included here is one T cell receptor (beta chain) sequence, with context. The antigen is unknown. This sample is drawn from a study of blood T cells in healthy people across ages. General observations from the study: Getting older went along with TCR beta diversity per million T cells dropping roughly linearly. Strongly correlated with naive T cell percentage was TCR beta diversity.

A J-beta primer mix and a sample-barcoded 5' primer were used in a second PCR of roughly 6 to 11 cycles. Every sample gave at least 2.5 million paired-end reads containing CDR3. In TCRdb, the 5' RACE reads were re-called with MiXCR into one record per CDR3 protein. The profile shows about 510,000 distinct CDR3 sequences, over 25% of them singletons. Another study also made use of these data, one on T cells of mothers and their children. This second report adds: A slight, non-significant increase in overlap was found for related mother-child pairs relative to unrelated pairs.

The clonotype was recovered from a boy aged 2 to 10 in good health. Material for sequencing was blood.

The CDR3 protein is CATSGWGANEKLFF. The CDR3 nucleotides read TGTGCCACCTCAGGTTGGGGAGCTAATGAAAAACTGTTTTTT. V gene TRBV11-3 combines with J gene TRBJ1-4; D call uncertain. The CDR3 spans 14 residues. Trimming removed 10 bases from V and 3 bases from J, with 15 bases in between. Per germline, CDR1 SGHNT and CDR2 YENEEA.